This is a list of T cell receptor beta chains from one sample in a study of T cell clones after liver transplantation. Sequencing used immunoSEQ multiplex PCR; TCRdb keeps in-frame clones, though not all of them. The sample contains tens of thousands of clones, about 64% of which appear only once. Sequenced material: CD4+ T cells from blood, taken before liver transplant. Receptors were obtained from a human donor who received a liver transplant. The CDR3 runs from the conserved cysteine through the conserved F or W. The D gene is left open where the match is weak. For some rows the clone size is stated as once, few or many, or as a class when expanded; others skip it.

v_gene,d_gene,abundance,j_gene,CDR3nt,CDR3aa
TRBV7-8,TRBD2,NA,TRBJ2-2,TGTGCCAGCAGCCTAAAGCGGGGGGCGCCCACGAACACCGGGGAGCTGTTTTTT,CASSLKRGAPTNTGELFF
TRBV7-3,TRBD2,NA,TRBJ2-5,TGTGCCAGCAGCTTAGGCGCGGGGGGCGCAGAGACCCAGTACTTC,CASSLGAGGAETQYF
TRBV5-6,NA,NA,TRBJ2-5,TGTGCCAGCAGCTTGTTTCAGGCAGGCCAAGAGACCCAGTACTTC,CASSLFQAGQETQYF
TRBV9,NA,NA,TRBJ2-1,TGTGCCAGCAGCTTGGGGAGCTCCTACAATGAGCAGTTCTTC,CASSLGSSYNEQFF
TRBV6-5,TRBD1,NA,TRBJ1-1,TGTGCCGCCCAAAGGGACAGGGGGATGAACACTGAAGCTTTCTTT,CAAQRDRGMNTEAFF
TRBV6-1,NA,once,TRBJ1-2,TGTGCCAGCAGTCGACAGAACTATGGCTACACCTTC,CASSRQNYGYTF
TRBV6-6,NA,NA,TRBJ1-1,TGTGCCAGCTTATGGGGCAATGAAGCTTTCTTT,CASLWGNEAFF
TRBV6-1,NA,NA,TRBJ1-5,TGTGCCAGCAGTGAAGTGGGACGGGGGAATCAGCCCCAGCATTTT,CASSEVGRGNQPQHF
TRBV6-7,NA,NA,TRBJ1-6,TGTGCCAGCAGTTACTCGAGTGAACCCTACAGTTCACCCCTCCACTTT,CASSYSSEPYSSPLHF
TRBV28,TRBD1,NA,TRBJ2-2,TGTGCCAGCACTATCCCTCGGACAGGGTCCACCGGGGAGCTGTTTTTT,CASTIPRTGSTGELFF
TRBV28,NA,once,TRBJ1-5,TGTGCCAGCAGTTCCCAGGGGTTTGGCAATCAGCCCCAGCATTTT,CASSSQGFGNQPQHF
TRBV5-4,TRBD2,NA,TRBJ2-1,TGTGCCAGCAGTCAAACCGGGACTACAAGATACAATGAGCAGTTCTTC,CASSQTGTTRYNEQFF
TRBV10-1,TRBD1,NA,TRBJ1-1,TGCGCCAGCAGTGAGTCAAGCAGGGGGGCTTTCTTT,CASSESSRGAFF
TRBV10-2,NA,NA,TRBJ1-1,TGCGCCAGCAGTGTGGAGATTGTGAACACTGAAGCTTTCTTT,CASSVEIVNTEAFF
TRBV2,TRBD2,NA,TRBJ2-3,TGTGCCATACTGACGAGCTCTCTAGCGGGGTCAGATACGCAGTATTTT,CAILTSSLAGSDTQYF
TRBV4-2,TRBD1,NA,TRBJ2-7,TGTGCCAGCAGCCAACCGGGACAGTCCACCTACGAGCAGTACTTC,CASSQPGQSTYEQYF
TRBV27,NA,NA,TRBJ1-1,TGTGCCAGCAGTTTAATCAGGGGGAACACTGAAGCTTTCTTT,CASSLIRGNTEAFF
TRBV28,NA,NA,TRBJ2-2,TGTGCCAGCAGTTTAGCCAGGAACACCGGGGAGCTGTTTTTT,CASSLARNTGELFF
TRBV10-3,TRBD1,NA,TRBJ2-7,TGTGCCATCAGTGAGTCGGGACAGAGCTCCTACGAGCAGTACTTC,CAISESGQSSYEQYF
TRBV6-1,TRBD1,NA,TRBJ2-4,TGTGCCAGCAGTGGACGGACAGGGGGCGCGGGGAAGCTTGAAAACATTCAGTACTTC,CASSGRTGGAGKLENIQYF
TRBV18,NA,few,TRBJ1-5,TGTGCCAGCTCACCAGGGGCAGGGGCAGGACCCCAGCATTTT,CASSPGAGAGPQHF
TRBV7-9,NA,NA,TRBJ1-4,TGTGCCAGCAGCTTAAGACAGACTAATGAAAAACTGTTTTTT,CASSLRQTNEKLFF
TRBV25-1,NA,few,TRBJ1-6,TGTGCCAGCAGTGAGCGGAACTATAATTCACCCCTCCACTTT,CASSERNYNSPLHF
TRBV15,TRBD1,few,TRBJ1-4,TGTGCCACCAGCAGAGAACAGGGGTTCAAGAATGAAAAACTGTTTTTT,CATSREQGFKNEKLFF
TRBV10-3,NA,NA,TRBJ2-3,TGTGCCATCAGTGAGCCAGCGATCACTACAGATACGCAGTATTTT,CAISEPAITTDTQYF
TRBV28,TRBD2,few,TRBJ2-4,TGTGCCAGCGCCGGGGGGGGTTCCATTCAGTACTTC,CASAGGGSIQYF
TRBV15,TRBD2,NA,TRBJ2-7,TGTGCCACCAGCAGAGATAGGGAGGGCGGCGAGCAGTACTTC,CATSRDREGGEQYF
TRBV11-2,TRBD2,NA,TRBJ2-7,TGTGCCAGCAGCACACCTAGCGGGGCCACCTACGAGCAGTACTTC,CASSTPSGATYEQYF
TRBV6-1,NA,NA,TRBJ1-1,TGTGCCAGCTCATACATGAACACTGAAGCTTTCTTT,CASSYMNTEAFF
TRBV30,TRBD1,NA,TRBJ1-2,TGTGCCTGGAGCGGTGGGACAGGGGCCAACTATGGCTACACCTTC,CAWSGGTGANYGYTF
TRBV9,TRBD1,many,TRBJ2-7,TGTGCCAGCAGCCCCCAGGGTACAGGGGTGGACGAGCAGTACTTC,CASSPQGTGVDEQYF
TRBV6-4,TRBD1,once,TRBJ2-1,TGTGCCAGCAGTGTTGGGACAGGGGGCTACAATGAGCAGTTCTTC,CASSVGTGGYNEQFF
TRBV28,NA,NA,TRBJ1-1,TGTGCCAGCAGTTTAGGGGGGGCCTACACTGAAGCTTTCTTT,CASSLGGAYTEAFF
TRBV9,NA,few,TRBJ1-2,TGTGCCAGCAGCGTAGCTGGACCGGCGGGGAGAAAGGGCTACACCTTC,CASSVAGPAGRKGYTF
TRBV7-7,NA,NA,TRBJ1-5,TGTGCCAGCAGCTTACATCAGGGTTTCGATCAGCCCCAGCATTTT,CASSLHQGFDQPQHF
TRBV6-1,NA,NA,TRBJ1-2,TGTGCCAGCAGTCGTTTAGGGGGGGCGAATGGCTACACCTTC,CASSRLGGANGYTF